Reported below is one T cell receptor (beta chain). Its specificity is not known. PCR employed 60 Vbeta and 13 Jbeta primers. Measured with immunoSEQ multiplex PCR; TCRdb has only the in-frame clones, and not every one. The table includes some 170,000 clones, 81% detected once. Trimming cost V 1 base and J 5 bases, with 16 bases left between them. Germline V lookup: CDR1 SGHDT, CDR2 YYEEEE. The CDR3 consists of 15 residues. The sample comes from a study of cytomegalovirus exposure and HLA in healthy donors. Study-wide findings and caveats: TCR beta V- and J-gene trimming was later associated with a missense DCLRE1C variant. Earlier results showed most TCR beta V segments being productive about 90% or about 30% of the time.

Sequencing was carried out using PBMCs. The receptor's source is a woman aged 18-35 years in good health and CMV-seropositive. The chain is built from TRBV5-6 and TRBJ2-7, with D possibly TRBD1 on 6 matching bases. CDR3 DNA: TGTGCCAGCAGCTTGTTTTGGTTGGGGGCTGACGAGCAGTACTTC. Residues: CASSLFWLGADEQYF.